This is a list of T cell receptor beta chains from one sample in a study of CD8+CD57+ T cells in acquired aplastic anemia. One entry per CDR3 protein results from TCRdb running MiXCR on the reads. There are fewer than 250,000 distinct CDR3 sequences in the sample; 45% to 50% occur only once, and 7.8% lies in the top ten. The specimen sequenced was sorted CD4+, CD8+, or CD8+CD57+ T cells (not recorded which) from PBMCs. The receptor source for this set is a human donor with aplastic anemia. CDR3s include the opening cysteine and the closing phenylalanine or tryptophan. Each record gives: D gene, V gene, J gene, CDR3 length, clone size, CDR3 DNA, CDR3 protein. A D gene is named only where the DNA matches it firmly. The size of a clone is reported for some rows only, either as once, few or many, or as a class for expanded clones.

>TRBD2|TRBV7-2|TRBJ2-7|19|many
TGTGCCAGCAGCTTCGATCTCGGGCTTAGCGGGAGAACTACTTACGAGCAGTACTTC
CASSFDLGLSGRTTYEQYF
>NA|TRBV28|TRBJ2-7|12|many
TGTGCCAGCAGTTTATTTTCGTACGAGCAGTACTTC
CASSLFSYEQYF
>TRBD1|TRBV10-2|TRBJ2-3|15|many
TGCGCCAGCAGGGAAAGGACAGGGCATACAGATACGCAGTATTTT
CASRERTGHTDTQYF
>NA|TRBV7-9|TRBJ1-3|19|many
TGTGCCAGCAGCGAAGGGAAATCACAGGGAGGAGAACCCGGAAACACCATATATTTT
CASSEGKSQGGEPGNTIYF
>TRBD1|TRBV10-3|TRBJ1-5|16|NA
TGTGCCATCTCTAGAGGGGACAGAGATGGCAATCAGCCCCAGCATTTT
CAISRGDRDGNQPQHF
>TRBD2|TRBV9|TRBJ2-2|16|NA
TGTGCCAGCAGCGTTGCAAGCGGGGGGAACACCGGGGAGCTGTTTTTT
CASSVASGGNTGELFF
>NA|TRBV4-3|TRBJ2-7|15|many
TGCGCCAGCAGCCAAGATCGGGACATCCTCTACGAGCAGTACTTC
CASSQDRDILYEQYF
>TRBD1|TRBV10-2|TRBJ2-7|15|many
TGCGCCAGCAGAGATGACCGGGACAGGCTCTACGAGCAGTACTTC
CASRDDRDRLYEQYF
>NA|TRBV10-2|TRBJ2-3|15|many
TGCGCCAGCAGTGATTTGAGGGAACGCACAGATACGCAGTATTTT
CASSDLRERTDTQYF
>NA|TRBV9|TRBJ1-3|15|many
TGTGCCAGCAGCTCCGCGGGGGGAACTGGAAACACCATATATTTT
CASSSAGGTGNTIYF
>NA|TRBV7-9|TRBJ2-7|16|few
TGTGCCAGCAGTTCTTCAGGGGCCTGGAGCTCCTACGAGCAGTACTTC
CASSSSGAWSSYEQYF
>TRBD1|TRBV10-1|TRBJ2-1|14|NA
TGCGCCAGCAGTGAGTGGGCAGGGGGCTCGCATCAGTTCTTC
CASSEWAGGSHQFF
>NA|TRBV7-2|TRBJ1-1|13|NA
TGTGCCAGCAGCTCGGACAGACAAGTTGAAGCTTTCTTT
CASSSDRQVEAFF
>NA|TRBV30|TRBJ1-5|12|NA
TGTGCCTGGAGGAGAGGGAATCAGCCCCAGCATTTT
CAWRRGNQPQHF
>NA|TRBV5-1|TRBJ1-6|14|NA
TGTGCCAGCAGTTTCGGGGCCTATAATTCACCCCTCCACTTT
CASSFGAYNSPLHF
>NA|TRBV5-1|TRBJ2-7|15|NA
TGCGCCAGCAGCTTGGCCTCGGAGGGAATGTACGAGCAGTACTTC
CASSLASEGMYEQYF
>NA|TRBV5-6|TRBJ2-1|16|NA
TGTGCCAGCAGCTCTGAGCGGGTAGTTACTTACGATGAGCGGTTCTTC
CASSSERVVTYDERFF
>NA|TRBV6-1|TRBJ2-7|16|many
TGTGCCAGCAGTTACCCAACGACATCAGGTTCCTACGAGCAGTACTTC
CASSYPTTSGSYEQYF
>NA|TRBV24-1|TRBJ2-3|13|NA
TGTGCCACCAGTGATTTGGACCCCCCATCGCAGTATTTT
CATSDLDPPSQYF
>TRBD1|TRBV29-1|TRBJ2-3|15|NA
TGCAGCGTTGAAGTGGGGACAGGGGGCACAGATACGCAGTATTTT
CSVEVGTGGTDTQYF
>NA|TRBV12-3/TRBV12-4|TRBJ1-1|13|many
TGTGCCAGCAGTTTCGGGAGGAACACTGAAGCTTTCTTT
CASSFGRNTEAFF
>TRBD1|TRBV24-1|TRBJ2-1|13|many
TGTGCCACCAGTGCACAGGGGAGCAATGAGCAGTTCTTC
CATSAQGSNEQFF
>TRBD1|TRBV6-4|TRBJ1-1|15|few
TGTGCCAGCAGGCGGGACAGCTTCATGAACACTGAAGCTTTCTTT
CASRRDSFMNTEAFF
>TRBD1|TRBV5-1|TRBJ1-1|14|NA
TGCGCCAGCAGCATGGGACAGGGCAACACTGAAGCTTTCTTT
CASSMGQGNTEAFF
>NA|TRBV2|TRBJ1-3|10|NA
TGTGCCAGCAGTGTGAACACCATATATTTT
CASSVNTIYF
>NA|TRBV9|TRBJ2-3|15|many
TGTGCCAGCAGCGCCGTGGGCAGGGGTGCAGATACGCAGTATTTT
CASSAVGRGADTQYF
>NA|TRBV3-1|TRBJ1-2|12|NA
TGTGCCAGCAGCCCCTTTCAGGGGGGCTACACCTTC
CASSPFQGGYTF
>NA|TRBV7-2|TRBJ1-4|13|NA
TGTGCCAGCAGCACCCACCCGGGACGCCTTCTTGCTTTT
CASSTHPGRLLAF
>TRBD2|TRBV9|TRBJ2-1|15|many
TGTGCCAGCAGCCAACGACTAGCGGGGGGCAATGAGCAGTTCTTC
CASSQRLAGGNEQFF
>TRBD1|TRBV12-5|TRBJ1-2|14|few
TGTGCTAGTGGAAGACAGGGAACTTTAGATGGCTACACCTTC
CASGRQGTLDGYTF
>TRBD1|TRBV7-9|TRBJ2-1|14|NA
TGTGCCAGCAGCTCCTCGACAGGGGGCAATGAGCAGTTCTTC
CASSSSTGGNEQFF
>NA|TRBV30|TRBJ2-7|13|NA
TGTGCCGGATGTGTGGATCATACCTACGAGCAGCACTTC
CAGCVDHTYEQHF
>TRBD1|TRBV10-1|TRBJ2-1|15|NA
TGTGCCAGCAGTGACGGGACAGGGATCAACAATGAGCAGTTCTTC
CASSDGTGINNEQFF
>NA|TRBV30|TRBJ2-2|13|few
TGTGCCTGGAATTCAGATTACACCGGGGAGCTGTTTTTT
CAWNSDYTGELFF
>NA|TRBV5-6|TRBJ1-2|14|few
TGTGCCAGCAGCCATCGAAATCGGGGTGGTGGCTACACCTTC
CASSHRNRGGGYTF
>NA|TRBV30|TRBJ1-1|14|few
TGTGCCTGGAAAGATGGGTACACGAACACTGAAGCTTTCTTT
CAWKDGYTNTEAFF
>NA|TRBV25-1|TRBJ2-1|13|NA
TGTGCCAGCAGTCCAGGGACGCTTAATGAGCAGTTCTTC
CASSPGTLNEQFF